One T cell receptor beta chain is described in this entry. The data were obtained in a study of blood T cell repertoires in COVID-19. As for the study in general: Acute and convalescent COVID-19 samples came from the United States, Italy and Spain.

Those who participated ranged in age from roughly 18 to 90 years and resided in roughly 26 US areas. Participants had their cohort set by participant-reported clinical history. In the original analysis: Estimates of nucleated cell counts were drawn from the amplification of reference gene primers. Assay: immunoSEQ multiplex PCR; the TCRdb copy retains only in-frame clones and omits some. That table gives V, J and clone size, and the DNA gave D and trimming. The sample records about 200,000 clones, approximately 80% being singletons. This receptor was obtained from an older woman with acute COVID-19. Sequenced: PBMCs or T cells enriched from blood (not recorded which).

The CDR3 loop reads CASSWLSSGETQYF. The DNA of the CDR3 is TGTGCCAGCAGCTGGCTATCATCGGGAGAGACCCAGTACTTC. This chain connects TRBV11-2 to TRBJ2-5; D unclear. The CDR3 runs 14 residues. Germline assignment: CDR1 SGHAT and CDR2 FQNNGV. With 4 bases removed from V and 4 bases from J, the gap between germline ends came to 13 bases. Combining the CDR3 with reference TRBV11-2 and TRBJ2-5 gives the whole variable domain EAGVAQSPRYKIIEKRQSVAFWCNPISGHATLYWYQQILGQGPKLLIQFQNNGVVDDSQLPKDRFSAERLKGVDSTLKIQPAKLEDSAVYLCASSWLSSGETQYFGPGTRLLVL.